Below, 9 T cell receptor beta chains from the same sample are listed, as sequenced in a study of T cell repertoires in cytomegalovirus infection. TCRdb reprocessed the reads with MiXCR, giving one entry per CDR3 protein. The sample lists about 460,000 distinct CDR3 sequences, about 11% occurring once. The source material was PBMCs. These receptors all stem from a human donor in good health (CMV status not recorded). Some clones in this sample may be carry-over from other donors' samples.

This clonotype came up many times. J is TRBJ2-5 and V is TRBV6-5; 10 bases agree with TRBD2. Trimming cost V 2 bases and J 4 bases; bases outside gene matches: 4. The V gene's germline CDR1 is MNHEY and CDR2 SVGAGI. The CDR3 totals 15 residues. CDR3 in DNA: TGTGCCAGCAGTTACGCCAGACTAGCGGGAGAGACCCAGTACTTC. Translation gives CASSYARLAGETQYF.

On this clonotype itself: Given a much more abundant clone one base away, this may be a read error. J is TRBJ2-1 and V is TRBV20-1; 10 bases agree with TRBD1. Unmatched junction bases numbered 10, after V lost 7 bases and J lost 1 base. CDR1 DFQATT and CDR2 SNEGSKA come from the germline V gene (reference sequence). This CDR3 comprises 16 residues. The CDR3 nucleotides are TGCAGTGACGGGGACAGGGGCCTAAGTTCCTACAATGAGCAGTTCTTC. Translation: CSDGDRGLSSYNEQFF.

Here the CDR3 DNA reads TGCAGCGTGGAGGTTAGAGGACAGATTACAGATACGCAGTATTTT. Translation: CSVEVRGQITDTQYF. The chain is built from TRBV29-1 and TRBJ2-3; D is possibly TRBD1 (6 bases). Per germline, CDR1 SQVTM and CDR2 ANQGSEA. Trimming removed 6 bases from V and 3 bases from J, with 19 bases in between. CDR3 length equals 15 residues.

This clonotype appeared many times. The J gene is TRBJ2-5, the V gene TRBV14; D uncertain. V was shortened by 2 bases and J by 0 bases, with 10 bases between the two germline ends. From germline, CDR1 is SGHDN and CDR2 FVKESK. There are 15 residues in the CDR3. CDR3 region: CASSQWLADQETQYF. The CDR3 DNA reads TGTGCCAGCAGCCAATGGCTGGCAGACCAAGAGACCCAGTACTTC.

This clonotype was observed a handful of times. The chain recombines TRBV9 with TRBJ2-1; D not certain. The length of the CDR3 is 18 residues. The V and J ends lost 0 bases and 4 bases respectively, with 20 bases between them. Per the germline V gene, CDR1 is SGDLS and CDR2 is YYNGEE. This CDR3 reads CASSVAKSNPRSYNEQFF. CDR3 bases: TGTGCCAGCAGCGTAGCTAAGAGTAATCCTCGTTCTTACAATGAGCAGTTCTTC.

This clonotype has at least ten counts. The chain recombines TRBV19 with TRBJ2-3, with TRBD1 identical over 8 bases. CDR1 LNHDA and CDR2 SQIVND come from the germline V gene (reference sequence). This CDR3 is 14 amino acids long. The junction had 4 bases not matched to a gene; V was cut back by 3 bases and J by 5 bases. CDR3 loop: CASSMQGAIDTQYF. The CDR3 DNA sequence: TGTGCCAGTAGTATGCAGGGGGCCATAGATACGCAGTATTTT.

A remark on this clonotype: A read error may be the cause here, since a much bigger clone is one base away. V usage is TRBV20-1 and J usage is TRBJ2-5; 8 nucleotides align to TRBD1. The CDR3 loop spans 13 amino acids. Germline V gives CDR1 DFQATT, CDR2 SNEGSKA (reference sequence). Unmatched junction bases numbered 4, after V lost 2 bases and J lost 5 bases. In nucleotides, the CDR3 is TGCAGTGCTAGACGGACAGGGCGCGAGACCCAGTACTTC. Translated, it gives CSARRTGRETQYF.

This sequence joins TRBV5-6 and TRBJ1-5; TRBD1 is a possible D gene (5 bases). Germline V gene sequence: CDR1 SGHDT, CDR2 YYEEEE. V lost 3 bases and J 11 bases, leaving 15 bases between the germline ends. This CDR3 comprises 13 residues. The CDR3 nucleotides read TGTGCCAGCAGCTCAACTCTTGGGGGAGCCCAGCATTTT. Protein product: CASSSTLGGAQHF.

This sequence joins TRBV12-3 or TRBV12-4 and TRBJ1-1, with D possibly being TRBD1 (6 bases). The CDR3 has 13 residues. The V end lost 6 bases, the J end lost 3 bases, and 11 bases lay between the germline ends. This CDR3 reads CASRPTGYTEAFF. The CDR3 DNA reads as TGTGCCAGCAGGCCAACAGGGTACACTGAAGCTTTCTTT.